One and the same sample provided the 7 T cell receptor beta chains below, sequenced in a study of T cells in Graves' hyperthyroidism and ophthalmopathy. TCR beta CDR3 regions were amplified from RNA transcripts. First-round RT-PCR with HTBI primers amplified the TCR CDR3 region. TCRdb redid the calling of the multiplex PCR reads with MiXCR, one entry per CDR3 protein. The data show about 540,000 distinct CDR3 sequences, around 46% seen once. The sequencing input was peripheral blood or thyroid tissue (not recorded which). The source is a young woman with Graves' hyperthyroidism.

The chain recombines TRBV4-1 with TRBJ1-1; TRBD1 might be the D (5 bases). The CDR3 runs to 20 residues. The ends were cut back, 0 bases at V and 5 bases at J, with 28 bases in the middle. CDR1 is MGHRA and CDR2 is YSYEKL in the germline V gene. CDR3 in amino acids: CASSQDGGVLDAIAGTEAFF. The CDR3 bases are TGCGCCAGCAGCCAAGATGGGGGAGTCCTGGACGCAATCGCTGGGACTGAAGCTTTCTTT.

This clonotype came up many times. The CDR3 DNA reads TGTGCCACCAGCCGCGGCGAAGACAGGAGCCAAGAGACCCAGTACTTC. It codes for CATSRGEDRSQETQYF. V and J are TRBV24-1 and TRBJ2-5; D may be TRBD1 (6 bases). The germline V and J ends were trimmed by 7 bases and 1 base, with 18 bases remaining between them. Germline CDR1 reads KGHDR; CDR2 reads SFDVKD. The CDR3 has 16 residues.

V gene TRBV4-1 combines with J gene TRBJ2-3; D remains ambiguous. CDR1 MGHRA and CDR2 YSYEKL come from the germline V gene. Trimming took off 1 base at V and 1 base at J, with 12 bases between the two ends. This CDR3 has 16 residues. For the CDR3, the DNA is TGCGCCAGCAGCCAAGTTTATCGACTCCGCACAGATACGCAGTATTTT. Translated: CASSQVYRLRTDTQYF.

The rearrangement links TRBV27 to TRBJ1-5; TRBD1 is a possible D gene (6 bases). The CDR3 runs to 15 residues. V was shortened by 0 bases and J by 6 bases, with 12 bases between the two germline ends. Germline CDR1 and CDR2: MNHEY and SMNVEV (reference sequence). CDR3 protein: CASSLSGGGAQPQHF. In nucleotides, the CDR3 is TGTGCCAGCAGTTTATCAGGAGGGGGTGCTCAGCCCCAGCATTTT.

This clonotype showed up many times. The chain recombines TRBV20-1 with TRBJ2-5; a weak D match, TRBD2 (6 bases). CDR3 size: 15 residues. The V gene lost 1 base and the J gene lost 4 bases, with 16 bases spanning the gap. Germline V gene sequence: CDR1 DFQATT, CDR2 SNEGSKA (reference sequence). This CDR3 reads CSARGSGGELETQYF. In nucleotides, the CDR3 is TGCAGTGCTAGAGGATCCGGAGGGGAGCTAGAGACCCAGTACTTC.

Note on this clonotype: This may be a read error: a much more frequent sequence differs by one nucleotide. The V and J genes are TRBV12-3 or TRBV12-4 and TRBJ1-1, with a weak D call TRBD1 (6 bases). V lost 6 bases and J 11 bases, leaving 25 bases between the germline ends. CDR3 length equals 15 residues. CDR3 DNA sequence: TGTGCCAGCAGGCCGAATCTAATAAGGACAGTCGCGGCTTTCTTT. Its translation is CASRPNLIRTVAAFF.

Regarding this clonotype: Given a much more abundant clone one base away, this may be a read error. CDR3 in DNA: TGTGCCAGCAGTTACGAAATCCTGAAACAGACTAGCGCCCAAGAGACCCAGTACTTC. As protein: CASSYEILKQTSAQETQYF. V is TRBV6-5 and J is TRBJ2-5; TRBD2 matches 8 bases. The ends lost 2 bases at V and 1 base at J; junction bases unmatched: 15. This CDR3 comprises 19 residues. CDR1 and CDR2 (germline): MNHEY, SVGAGI.